Presented here are 12 T cell receptor beta chains from one specimen sequenced in a study of response to subunit inactivated influenza vaccine. TCRdb analysed the RT-PCR reads with MiXCR anew, one entry per CDR3 protein. The data hold roughly 500,000 distinct CDR3 sequences, with more than 15% observed a single time. The material was CD4+ T cells sorted from PBMCs, obtained around 25 months after vaccination. The origin of the receptors is a man aged 50 to 69 who received an inactivated influenza vaccine.

This clonotype was counted only a few times. This chain connects TRBV11-3 to TRBJ2-3, with a tentative D call TRBD2 (5 bases). The CDR3 is 12 amino acids. With 5 bases removed from V and 8 bases from J, the gap between germline ends came to 11 bases. Germline V gene data show CDR1 as SGHNT and CDR2 as YENEEA. This chain's CDR3 is CASSLRVGTQYF. CDR3 coding DNA: TGTGCCAGCAGCCTGAGGGTCGGTACGCAGTATTTT.

This clonotype was picked up a small number of times. This chain's CDR3 is CASSQAPGLSGNTIYF. DNA of the CDR3: TGTGCCAGCAGCCAGGCACCAGGGCTCTCTGGAAACACCATATATTTT. The gene calls are TRBV5-4 and TRBJ1-3; maybe TRBD1 (5 bases). V lost 4 bases and J 0 bases, leaving 14 bases between the germline ends. This CDR3 comprises 16 residues. Germline CDR1 is SGHNT and CDR2 is YYREEE (reference sequence).

The sample holds a few counts of this clonotype. V gene TRBV5-8 combines with J gene TRBJ2-3, with 8 bases that match TRBD2. The V and J ends lost 8 bases and 6 bases, in that order; junction bases with no gene match: 14. This CDR3 has 15 residues. Germline values: CDR1 SGHTS, CDR2 YDEGEE. In DNA form, the CDR3 reads TGTGCCAGGGGAAAGGGGACTAGTGAGTCGGATACGCAGTATTTT. Amino acids: CARGKGTSESDTQYF.

This clonotype turned up a few times. V is TRBV10-3 and J is TRBJ2-1; the match to TRBD1 covers 8 bases. Trimming cost V 6 bases and J 4 bases; bases outside gene matches: 2. CDR1 is ENHRY, CDR2 SYGVKD, per germline. This CDR3 is built from 13 residues. Here the CDR3 reads CAIRGQDYNEQFF. The CDR3 nucleotides are TGTGCCATCAGGGGACAGGATTACAATGAGCAGTTCTTC.

The V gene is TRBV29-1, the J gene TRBJ2-1; D unresolved. V was cut by 5 bases and J by 4 bases, with 9 bases left in between. The CDR3 is 12 amino acids. In germline, CDR1 is SQVTM, CDR2 ANQGSEA. CDR3: CSVLSSYNEQFF. In DNA, the CDR3 is TGCAGCGTTTTGTCTAGTTACAATGAGCAGTTCTTC.

This clonotype was recorded a few times. The V and J genes are TRBV5-1 and TRBJ1-1; D is perhaps TRBD1 (6 bases). The germline V gene encodes CDR1 SGHRS and CDR2 YFSETQ. V dropped 5 bases and J dropped 13 bases, with 24 bases sitting between them. The CDR3 spans 14 residues. The CDR3 bases are TGCGCCAGCAGTCAGATACAGGGCGGTGATTTGGTTTTCTTT. Translating it yields CASSQIQGGDLVFF.

This clonotype was detected only a few times. The rearrangement joins TRBV10-3 to TRBJ1-6; TRBD1 agrees at 7 bases. Germline V gene sequence: CDR1 ENHRY, CDR2 SYGVKD. V dropped 3 bases and J dropped 10; count of bases not matched to a gene: 9. The CDR3 has 15 amino acids. The CDR3 region is CAISDRQGLPSPLHF. For the CDR3, the DNA is TGTGCCATCAGTGACAGACAGGGCCTTCCATCACCCCTCCACTTT.

The rearrangement joins TRBV6-2 or TRBV6-3 to TRBJ2-1; 9 bases map to TRBD1. With V trimmed by 5 bases and J by 7 bases, 12 bases remained unmatched. The CDR3 loop spans 16 amino acids. Looked up from germline, CDR1 is MNHEY and CDR2 is SVGEGT. CDR3: CASSPLLGTGKNEQFF. CDR3 in DNA: TGTGCCAGCAGTCCCTTACTAGGGACAGGGAAAAATGAGCAGTTCTTC.

This rearrangement joins TRBV20-1 to TRBJ2-1, with 8 bases matching TRBD2. The germline V gene encodes CDR1 DFQATT and CDR2 SNEGSKA (reference sequence). This CDR3 is 14 amino acids long. V lost 4 bases, J lost 10 bases, and 12 bases stayed unmatched. The CDR3 DNA is TGCAGTGCTACGAAACGGGAGGGCCTAGACGAGCAGTTCTTC. Its protein product is CSATKREGLDEQFF.

This clonotype has more than one count but fewer than ten. V gene TRBV7-9 combines with J gene TRBJ1-6; the match to TRBD1 covers 9 bases. The length of the CDR3 is 15 residues. The V gene's germline CDR1 is SEHNR and CDR2 FQNEAQ (reference sequence). With 5 bases clipped from V and 6 bases from J, the junction kept 5 bases outside the gene matches. The CDR3 loop reads CASSNTGGFNSPLHF. The CDR3 DNA is TGTGCCAGCAGCAACACAGGGGGCTTTAATTCACCCCTCCACTTT.

The chain uses TRBV28 and TRBJ1-2; D gene ambiguous. Germline loops: CDR1 MDHEN, CDR2 SYDVKM. This CDR3 contains 14 residues. With 1 base removed from V and 2 bases from J, the gap between germline ends came to 8 bases. CDR3 in amino acids: CASSLLSANYGYTF. The CDR3, as DNA: TGTGCCAGCAGTTTATTGTCAGCAAACTATGGCTACACCTTC.

The chain joins TRBV7-9 to TRBJ2-1, with 8 positions matching TRBD2. CDR1 SEHNR and CDR2 FQNEAQ come from the germline V gene (reference sequence). J lost 8 bases, V lost 6 bases, and 12 bases had no gene match. This CDR3 spans 15 amino acids. CDR3 amino acids: CASSTTSGPSDEQFF. The CDR3 DNA reads as TGTGCCAGCAGTACCACTAGCGGCCCTTCTGATGAGCAGTTCTTC.